The T cell receptor beta chain described here comes from a study of T cells after yellow fever vaccination. V shed 2 bases and J shed 5 bases, with 21 bases lying between them. The CDR3 covers 17 residues. Looked up from germline, CDR1 is DFQATT and CDR2 is SNEGSKA (reference sequence). Only a few counts were recorded for this clonotype. Antigen unknown. A single record per CDR3 protein comes from TCRdb applying MiXCR to the 5' RACE reads. The table has about 300,000 distinct CDR3 sequences, around 6.8% seen once. The study's findings and limits: On re-exposure, the response was weaker but peaked faster, at day 5 versus 15.

Source: PBMCs, taken roughly 46 days after the first yellow fever vaccination. This clonotype was sampled from a young man who received the YFV17D yellow fever vaccine. The V gene is TRBV20-1, the J gene TRBJ2-2, with a tentative D call TRBD1 (7 bases). The CDR3 nucleotides are TGCAGTGCTAGACCCCCCATAGGGGCAGGGGGGACCGGGGAGCTGTTTTTT. Translating gives CSARPPIGAGGTGELFF.